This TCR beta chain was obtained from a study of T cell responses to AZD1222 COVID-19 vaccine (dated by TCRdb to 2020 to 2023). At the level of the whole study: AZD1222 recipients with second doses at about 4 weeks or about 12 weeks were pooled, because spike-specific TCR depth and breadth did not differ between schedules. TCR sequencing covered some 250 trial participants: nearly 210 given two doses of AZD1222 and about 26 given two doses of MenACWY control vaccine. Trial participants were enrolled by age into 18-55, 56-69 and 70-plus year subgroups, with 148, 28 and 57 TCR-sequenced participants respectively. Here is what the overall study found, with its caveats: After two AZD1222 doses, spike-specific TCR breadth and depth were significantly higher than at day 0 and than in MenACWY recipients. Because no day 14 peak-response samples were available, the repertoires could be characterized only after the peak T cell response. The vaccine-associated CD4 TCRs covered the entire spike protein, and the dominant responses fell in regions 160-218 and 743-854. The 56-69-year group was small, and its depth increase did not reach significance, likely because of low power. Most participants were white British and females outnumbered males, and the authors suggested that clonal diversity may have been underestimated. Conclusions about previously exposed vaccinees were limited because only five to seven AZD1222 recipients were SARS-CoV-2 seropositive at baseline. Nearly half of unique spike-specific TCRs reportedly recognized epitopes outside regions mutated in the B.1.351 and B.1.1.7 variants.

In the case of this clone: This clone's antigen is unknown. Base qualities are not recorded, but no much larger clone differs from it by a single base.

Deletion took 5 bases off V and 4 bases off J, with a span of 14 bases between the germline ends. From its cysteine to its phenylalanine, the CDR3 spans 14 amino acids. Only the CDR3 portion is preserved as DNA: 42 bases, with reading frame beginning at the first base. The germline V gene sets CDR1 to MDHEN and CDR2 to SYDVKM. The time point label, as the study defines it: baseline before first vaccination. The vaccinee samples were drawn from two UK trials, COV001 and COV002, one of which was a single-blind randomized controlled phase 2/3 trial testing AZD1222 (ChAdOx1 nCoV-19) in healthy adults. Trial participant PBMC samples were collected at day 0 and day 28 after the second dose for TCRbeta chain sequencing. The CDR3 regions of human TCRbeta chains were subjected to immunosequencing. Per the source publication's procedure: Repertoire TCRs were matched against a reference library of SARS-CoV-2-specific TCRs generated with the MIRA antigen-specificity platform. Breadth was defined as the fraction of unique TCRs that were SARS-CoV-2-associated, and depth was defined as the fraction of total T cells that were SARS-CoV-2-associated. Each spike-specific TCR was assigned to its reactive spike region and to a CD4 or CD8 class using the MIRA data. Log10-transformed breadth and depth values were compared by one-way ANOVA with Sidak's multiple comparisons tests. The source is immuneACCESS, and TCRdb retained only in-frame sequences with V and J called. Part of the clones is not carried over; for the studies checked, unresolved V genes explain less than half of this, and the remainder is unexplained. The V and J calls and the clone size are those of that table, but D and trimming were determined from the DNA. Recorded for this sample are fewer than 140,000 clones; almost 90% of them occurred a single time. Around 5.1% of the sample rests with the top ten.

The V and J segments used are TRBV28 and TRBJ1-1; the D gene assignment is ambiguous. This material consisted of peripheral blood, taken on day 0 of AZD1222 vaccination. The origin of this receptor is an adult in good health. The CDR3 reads CASSAPILATEAFF. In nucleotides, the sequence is TGTGCCAGCAGTGCACCGATATTGGCCACTGAAGCTTTCTTT.